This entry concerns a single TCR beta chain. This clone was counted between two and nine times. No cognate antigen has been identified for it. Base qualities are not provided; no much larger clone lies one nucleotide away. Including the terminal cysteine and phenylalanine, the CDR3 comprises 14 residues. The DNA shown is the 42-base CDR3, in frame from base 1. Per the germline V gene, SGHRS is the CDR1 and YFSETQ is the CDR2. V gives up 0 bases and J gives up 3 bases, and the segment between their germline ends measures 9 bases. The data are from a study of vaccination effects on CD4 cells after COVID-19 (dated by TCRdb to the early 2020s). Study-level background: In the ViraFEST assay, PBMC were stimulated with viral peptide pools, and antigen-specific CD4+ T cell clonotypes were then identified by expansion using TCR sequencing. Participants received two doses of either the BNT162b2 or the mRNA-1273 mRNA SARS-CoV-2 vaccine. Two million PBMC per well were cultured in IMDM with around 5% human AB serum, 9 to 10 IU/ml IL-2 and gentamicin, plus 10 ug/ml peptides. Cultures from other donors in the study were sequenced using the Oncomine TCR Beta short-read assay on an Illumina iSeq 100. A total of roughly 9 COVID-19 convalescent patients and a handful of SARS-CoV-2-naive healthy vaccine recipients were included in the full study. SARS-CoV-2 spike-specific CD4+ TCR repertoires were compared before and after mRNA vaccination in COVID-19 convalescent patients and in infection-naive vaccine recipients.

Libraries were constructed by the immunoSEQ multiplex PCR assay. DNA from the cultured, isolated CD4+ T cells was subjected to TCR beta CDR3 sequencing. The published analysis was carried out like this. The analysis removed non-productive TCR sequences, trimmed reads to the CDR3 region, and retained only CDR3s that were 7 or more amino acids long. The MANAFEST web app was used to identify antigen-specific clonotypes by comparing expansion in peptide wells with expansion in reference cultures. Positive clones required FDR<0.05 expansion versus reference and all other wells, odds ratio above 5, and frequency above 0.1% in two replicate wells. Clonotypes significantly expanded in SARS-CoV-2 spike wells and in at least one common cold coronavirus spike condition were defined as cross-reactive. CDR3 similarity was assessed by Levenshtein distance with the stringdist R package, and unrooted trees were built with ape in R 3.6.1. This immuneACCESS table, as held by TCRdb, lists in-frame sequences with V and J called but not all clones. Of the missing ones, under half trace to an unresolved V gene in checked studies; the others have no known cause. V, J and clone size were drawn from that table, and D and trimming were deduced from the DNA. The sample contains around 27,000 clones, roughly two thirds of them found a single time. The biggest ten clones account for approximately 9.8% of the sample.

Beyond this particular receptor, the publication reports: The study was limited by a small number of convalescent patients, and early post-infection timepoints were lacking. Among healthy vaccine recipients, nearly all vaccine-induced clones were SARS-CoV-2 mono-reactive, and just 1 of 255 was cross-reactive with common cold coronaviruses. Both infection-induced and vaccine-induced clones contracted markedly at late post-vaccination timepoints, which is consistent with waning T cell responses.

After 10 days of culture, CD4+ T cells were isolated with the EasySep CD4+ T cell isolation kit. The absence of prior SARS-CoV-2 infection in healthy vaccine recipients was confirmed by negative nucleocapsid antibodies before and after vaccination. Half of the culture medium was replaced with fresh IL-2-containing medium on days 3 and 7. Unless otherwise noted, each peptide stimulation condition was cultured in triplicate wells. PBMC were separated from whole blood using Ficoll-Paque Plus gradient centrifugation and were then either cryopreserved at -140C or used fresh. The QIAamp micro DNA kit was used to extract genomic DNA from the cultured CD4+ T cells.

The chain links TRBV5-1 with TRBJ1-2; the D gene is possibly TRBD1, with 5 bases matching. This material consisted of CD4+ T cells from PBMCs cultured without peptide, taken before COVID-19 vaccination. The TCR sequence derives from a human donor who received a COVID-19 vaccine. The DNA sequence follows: TGCGCCAGCAGCTTGGGTGGGGGACACTATGGCTACACCTTC. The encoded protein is CASSLGGGHYGYTF.